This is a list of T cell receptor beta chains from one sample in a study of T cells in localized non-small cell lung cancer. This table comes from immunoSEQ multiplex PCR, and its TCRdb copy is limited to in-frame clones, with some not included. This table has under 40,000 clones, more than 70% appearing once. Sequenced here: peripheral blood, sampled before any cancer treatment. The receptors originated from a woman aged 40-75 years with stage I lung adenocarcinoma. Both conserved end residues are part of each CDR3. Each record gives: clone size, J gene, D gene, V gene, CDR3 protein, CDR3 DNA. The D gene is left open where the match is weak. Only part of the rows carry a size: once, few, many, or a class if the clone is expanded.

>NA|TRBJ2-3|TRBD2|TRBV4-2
CASSRTSGGALSTDTQYF
TGTGCCAGCAGCCGAACTAGCGGGGGGGCCCTTTCAACAGATACGCAGTATTTT
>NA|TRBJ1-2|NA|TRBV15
CATSRDNGWGYTF
TGTGCCACCAGCAGAGATAACGGCTGGGGCTACACCTTC
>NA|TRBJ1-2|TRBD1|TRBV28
CASSPWTGTSTEGGYTF
TGTGCCAGCAGCCCTTGGACAGGTACTTCCACCGAAGGAGGCTACACCTTC
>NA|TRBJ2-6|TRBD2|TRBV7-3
CASSTRGGALSGANVLTF
TGTGCCAGCAGCACCCGGGGGGGTGCCCTCTCTGGGGCCAACGTCCTGACTTTC
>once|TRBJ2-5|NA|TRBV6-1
CASSVVSVGGETQYF
TGTGCCAGCAGTGTGGTGTCGGTGGGTGGGGAGACCCAGTACTTC
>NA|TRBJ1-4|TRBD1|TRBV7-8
CASSLQGALATNEKLFF
TGTGCCAGCAGCTTGCAGGGGGCGCTGGCAACTAATGAAAAACTGTTTTTT
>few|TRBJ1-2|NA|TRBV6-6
CASSYRSDYGYTF
TGTGCCAGCAGTTACCGCAGCGACTATGGCTACACCTTC
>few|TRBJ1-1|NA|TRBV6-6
CASSYLTGAFF
TGTGCCAGCAGTTACCTGACCGGGGCTTTCTTT
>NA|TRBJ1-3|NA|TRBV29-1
CSVDLGGNTIYF
TGCAGCGTTGATTTGGGTGGAAACACCATATATTTT
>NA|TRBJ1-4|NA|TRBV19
CASSLGPATNEKLFF
TGTGCCAGTAGTTTGGGACCGGCAACTAATGAAAAACTGTTTTTT
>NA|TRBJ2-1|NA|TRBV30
CAWSYSGNEQFF
TGTGCCTGGAGCTATAGTGGCAATGAGCAGTTCTTC
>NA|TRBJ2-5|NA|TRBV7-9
CASSSPRTETQYF
TGTGCCAGCAGCTCCCCCAGGACGGAGACCCAGTACTTC
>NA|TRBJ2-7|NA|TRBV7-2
CASSLGLQQILYEQYF
TGTGCCAGCAGCTTGGGGCTCCAGCAGATCCTCTACGAGCAGTACTTC
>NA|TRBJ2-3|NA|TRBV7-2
CASSSNTDTQYF
TGTGCCAGCAGCTCCAACACAGATACGCAGTATTTT
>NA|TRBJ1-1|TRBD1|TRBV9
CASSVEGTGVGTEAFF
TGTGCCAGCAGCGTAGAAGGGACAGGGGTAGGCACTGAAGCTTTCTTT
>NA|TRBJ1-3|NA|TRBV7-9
CASSLEGPSSGNTIYF
TGTGCCAGCAGCTTAGAGGGACCAAGCTCTGGAAACACCATATATTTT
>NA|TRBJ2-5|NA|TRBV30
CAWSVQVQETQYF
TGTGCCTGGAGTGTTCAGGTCCAAGAGACCCAGTACTTC
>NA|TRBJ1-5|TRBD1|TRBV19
CASRVGTGVGQPQHF
TGTGCCAGTAGGGTGGGGACAGGGGTTGGACAGCCCCAGCATTTT
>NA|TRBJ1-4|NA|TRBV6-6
CASSSRSRNEKLFF
TGTGCCAGCAGTTCCAGGAGTAGGAATGAAAAACTGTTTTTT
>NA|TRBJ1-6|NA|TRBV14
CASSPTTGLVSPLHF
TGTGCCAGCAGCCCCACGACAGGCCTGGTTTCACCCCTCCACTTT
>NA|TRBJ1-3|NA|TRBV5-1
CASSSTGTGGNTIYF
TGCGCCAGCAGCTCAACCGGGACGGGGGGTAACACCATATATTTT
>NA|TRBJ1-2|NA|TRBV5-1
CASSGGAGYGYTF
TGCGCCAGCAGCGGGGGCGCTGGCTATGGCTACACCTTC
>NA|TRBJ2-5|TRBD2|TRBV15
CATSRVLTELAAQETQYF
TGTGCCACCAGCAGAGTTCTCACCGAACTAGCGGCCCAAGAGACCCAGTACTTC
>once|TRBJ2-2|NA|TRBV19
CASSPGDPSGELFF
TGTGCCAGTAGCCCAGGGGATCCCAGCGGGGAGCTGTTTTTT
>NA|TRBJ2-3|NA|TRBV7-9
CASSLDGYTQYF
TGTGCCAGCAGCTTAGACGGTTATACGCAGTATTTT
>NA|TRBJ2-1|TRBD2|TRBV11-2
CASSPRLAGGIYNEQFF
TGTGCCAGCAGCCCGCGACTAGCGGGGGGGATATACAATGAGCAGTTCTTC
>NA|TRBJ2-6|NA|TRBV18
CASSPGESGANVLTF
TGTGCCAGCTCACCAGGGGAATCTGGGGCCAACGTCCTGACTTTC
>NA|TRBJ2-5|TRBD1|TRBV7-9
CASGGQGKGKETQYF
TGTGCCAGCGGGGGACAGGGAAAGGGTAAAGAGACCCAGTACTTC